Listed here is a single TCR beta chain. Trimming took 4 bases from V and 2 from J, leaving 5 bases between them. The V gene's germline CDR1 is MDHEN and CDR2 SYDVKM. The CDR3 spans 12 residues. This entry is derived from a study of blood T cell repertoires in COVID-19. Sequencing used immunoSEQ multiplex PCR; TCRdb keeps in-frame clones, though not all of them. The sample comprises approximately 160,000 clones, around 86% of which are singletons, and approximately 13% rests with the top ten. The chain joins TRBV28 to TRBJ1-2; D possibly corresponds to TRBD1 (5 bases). This sequence originates from a man between 65 and 80 years old who had recovered from COVID-19. The specimen sequenced was peripheral blood. The CDR3 DNA sequence: TGTGCCAGCAGTTCAGGGAACTATGGCTACACCTTC. Amino acid sequence: CASSSGNYGYTF.